Each of the 24 T cell receptor beta chains below was sequenced from the same sample in a study of shared clonotypes between healthy human individuals. Data came from immunoSEQ multiplex PCR; TCRdb stores just in-frame clones and leaves some out. The sample includes 2 million to 2.5 million clones, 90% to 95% seen only once; the top ten take around 0.4%. The sequenced sample was naive CD4+ T cells from PBMCs. Subset: CD45RA+ positively selected. The source is a man aged 18 to 30 in good health. Some clones in this sample may be carry-over from other donors' samples.

Concerning this clone: Other DNA sequences of this sample code for an identical CDR3. The rearrangement uses TRBV18 and TRBJ2-3; 13 nucleotides line up with TRBD2. With V trimmed by 2 bases and J by 6 bases, 5 bases remained unmatched. The CDR3 consists of 16 residues. The germline gives CDR1 KGHSH, CDR2 LQKENI. CDR3 loop: CASSPGLAGAGDTQYF. The CDR3 DNA follows: TGTGCCAGCTCACCAGGACTAGCGGGAGCTGGGGATACGCAGTATTTT.

The chain couples TRBV4-1 to TRBJ1-2; no clear D. The CDR3 contains 16 residues. The V and J ends lost 0 bases and 4 bases respectively, with 15 bases between them. Germline V CDR1 and CDR2: MGHRA, YSYEKL. The CDR3 protein is CASSQEPPPYAYGYTF. The CDR3 nucleotides read TGCGCCAGCAGCCAAGAGCCCCCCCCATATGCCTATGGCTACACCTTC.

This clone has just one count. CDR3 loop: CASSLNLGVGETQYF. The CDR3 DNA sequence: TGCGCCAGCAGCTTGAATTTGGGGGTGGGAGAGACCCAGTACTTC. The chain employs TRBV5-1 and TRBJ2-5; D might be TRBD1 or TRBD2, each matching 5 bases. This CDR3 spans 15 amino acids. Trimming removed 1 base from V and 4 bases from J, with 14 bases in between. Germline lookup yields CDR1 SGHRS and CDR2 YFSETQ.

The chain uses TRBV27 and TRBJ2-5; TRBD2 agrees at 8 bases. The CDR3 has 15 amino acids. The germline CDR1 and CDR2 sequences are MNHEY and SMNVEV (reference sequence). J was trimmed by 0 bases and V by 6 bases; bases with no gene match: 6. CDR3 nucleotide sequence: TGTGCCAGCAGACCTATAGCGGGGAACCAAGAGACCCAGTACTTC. Its protein product is CASRPIAGNQETQYF.

The chain couples TRBV4-1 to TRBJ2-5; TRBD2 might be the D (5 bases). The CDR3 loop spans 15 amino acids. Germline V gives CDR1 MGHRA, CDR2 YSYEKL. Between the trimmed V and J ends, which lost 1 base and 1 base, there was a span of 10 bases. CDR3 sequence reads: CASSQVGGGQETQYF. Written as DNA, the CDR3 is TGCGCCAGCAGCCAAGTTGGAGGAGGCCAAGAGACCCAGTACTTC.

As regards this clone: Additional DNA sequences in this sample encode the identical CDR3. This sequence joins TRBV5-1 and TRBJ1-3; TRBD1 matches 7 bases. There are 15 residues in the CDR3. The ends lost 4 bases at V and 0 bases at J; junction bases unmatched: 4. Germline values: CDR1 SGHRS, CDR2 YFSETQ. The CDR3 is CASSAGQSSGNTIYF. CDR3 DNA sequence: TGCGCCAGCAGCGCGGGACAGAGCTCTGGAAACACCATATATTTT.

The J gene is TRBJ1-4, the V gene TRBV6-1; TRBD1 agrees at 7 bases. The CDR3 totals 14 residues. Germline V lookup: CDR1 MNHNS, CDR2 SASEGT. The V and J ends lost 1 base and 10 bases, in that order; junction bases with no gene match: 6. The CDR3 sequence: CASSEGQGRGKLFF. The DNA for the CDR3 is TGTGCCAGCAGTGAAGGACAGGGACGTGGAAAACTGTTTTTT.

The rearrangement uses TRBV19 and TRBJ1-1, with D tentatively TRBD1 (6 bases). Trimming left V 3 bases short and J 5 bases short, with 13 bases between. The CDR3 sequence is 14 residues long. Germline-derived CDR1 and CDR2 are LNHDA and SQIVND (reference sequence). The DNA for the CDR3 is TGTGCCAGTAGTATTAGGCAGGGGAGGACTGAAGCTTTCTTT. Encoded protein: CASSIRQGRTEAFF.

Details on this clone: The sample carries other DNA sequences with the same CDR3. The chain carries TRBV28 and TRBJ2-7; no clear D. The CDR3 runs to 11 residues. V dropped 5 bases and J dropped 3 bases, with 5 bases sitting between them. Germline CDR1 reads MDHEN; CDR2 reads SYDVKM. In nucleotides, the CDR3 is TGTGCCAGCAGTCTTAACTACGAGCAGTACTTC. This translates into CASSLNYEQYF.

This clone has a single count. This rearrangement joins TRBV7-2 to TRBJ2-5; D is perhaps TRBD1 (6 bases). Trimming left V 0 bases short and J 1 base short, with 15 bases between. Germline CDR1 is SGHTA and CDR2 is FQGNSA. The CDR3 has 17 amino acids. The CDR3 spells CASSLAATGPPQETQYF. The CDR3 coding sequence is TGTGCCAGCAGCTTAGCCGCGACAGGTCCCCCCCAAGAGACCCAGTACTTC.

On this clone: The sample has other DNA sequences that encode this CDR3 too. V is TRBV6-6 and J is TRBJ2-5; D gene unclear. V was pared by 6 bases and J by 4 bases, with 3 bases between. CDR1 and CDR2 from the germline V gene are MNHNY and SVGAGI (reference sequence). CDR3 length equals 10 residues. The CDR3 sequence: CASRLETQYF. The CDR3 region has the DNA TGTGCCAGCAGACTAGAGACCCAGTACTTC.

The rearrangement uses TRBV11-1 and TRBJ2-3, with D uncertain. Trimming pared 0 bases from V and 2 bases from J, leaving 12 bases between. The CDR3 sequence is 16 residues long. CDR1 SGHAT and CDR2 FQDESV come from the germline V gene (reference sequence). The CDR3 protein is CASSLARGRVTDTQYF. DNA for the CDR3: TGTGCCAGCAGCTTAGCGCGCGGAAGGGTCACAGATACGCAGTATTTT.

This chain joins TRBV7-2 and TRBJ2-7, with 7 bases lining up with TRBD2. Germline CDR1 is SGHTA and CDR2 is FQGNSA. There are 16 residues in the CDR3. V lost 3 bases, J lost 1 base, and 9 bases stayed unmatched. The CDR3 region is CASSFYTGTTSYEQYF. CDR3 in DNA: TGTGCCAGCAGCTTTTATACCGGGACTACGTCCTACGAGCAGTACTTC. The variable domain in full, with the rest retrieved from reference TRBV7-2 and TRBJ2-7, is GAGVSQSPSNKVTEKGKDVELRCDPISGHTALYWYRQSLGQGLEFLIYFQGNSAPDKSGLPSDRFSAERTGGSVSTLTIQRTQQEDSAVYLCASSFYTGTTSYEQYFGPGTRLTVT.

V and J are TRBV18 and TRBJ1-2; the D is unclear. The CDR3 loop spans 12 amino acids. V was shortened by 3 bases and J by 10 bases, with 12 bases between the two germline ends. CDR1 and CDR2 (germline): KGHSH, LQKENI. CDR3 region: CASSPTRELYTF. The CDR3 DNA follows: TGTGCCAGCTCACCTACCCGAGAGCTCTACACCTTC.

The V gene is TRBV28, the J gene TRBJ1-1, with 9 bases fitting TRBD1. The CDR3 spans 15 residues. Germline lookup yields CDR1 MDHEN and CDR2 SYDVKM. Trimming cost V 5 bases and J 6 bases; bases outside gene matches: 10. CDR3 DNA: TGTGCCAGCAGTGTAGGACAGGGGTACCGGGCTGAAGCTTTCTTT. Translation: CASSVGQGYRAEAFF.

A note on this clone: One junction end does not reproduce the germline sequence, and a read error may be involved. The V and J genes are TRBV28 and TRBJ1-2, with TRBD1 matching over 8 bases. CDR1 is MDHEN and CDR2 is SYDVKM in the germline V gene. The CDR3 loop spans 12 amino acids. The CDR3 coding sequence is TGTGCCAGTGGACAGGGAGGCTATGGCCACACCTTC. This gives the protein CASGQGGYGHTF.

The chain carries TRBV2 and TRBJ2-3; maybe TRBD2 (5 bases). Germline V gene sequence: CDR1 SNHLY, CDR2 FYNNEI. The CDR3 is 11 residues long. V was cut by 8 bases and J by 5 bases, with 8 bases left in between. The CDR3 DNA reads as TGTGCCAGCTCCCGGGGAGATACGCAGTATTTT. It yields the protein CASSRGDTQYF.

The genes are TRBV10-3 and TRBJ1-1; 10 positions match TRBD1. The CDR3 is made up of 13 amino acids. The trim removed 5 bases at V and 8 bases at J, leaving 5 bases unmatched. The germline gives CDR1 ENHRY, CDR2 SYGVKD. The CDR3 DNA follows: TGTGCCATCAGTTTAAGACAGGGGGCGGAAGCTTTCTTT. Translating gives CAISLRQGAEAFF.

The V and J genes are TRBV28 and TRBJ2-5, with D hard to call. Germline loops: CDR1 MDHEN, CDR2 SYDVKM. This CDR3 has 14 residues. Trimming pared 2 bases from V and 2 bases from J, leaving 9 bases between. The DNA of the CDR3 is TGTGCCAGCAGTTTAATAGGCGGACAAGAGACCCAGTACTTC. It encodes CASSLIGGQETQYF.

This sequence joins TRBV7-3 and TRBJ2-7, with D perhaps assigned TRBD1 or TRBD2 (7 bases each). Trimming cost V 4 bases and J 3 bases, with 13 bases left between them. From germline, CDR1 is SGHTA and CDR2 FQGTGA. CDR3 length equals 14 residues. As DNA, the CDR3 is TGTGCCAGCAGCTCCTCAGGGGGGGACTACGAGCAGTACTTC. It codes for CASSSSGGDYEQYF.

V and J are TRBV9 and TRBJ1-1; 7 nucleotides match TRBD1. This CDR3 has 17 amino acids. V shed 4 bases and J 3 bases; nucleotides not matched to a gene: 15. Germline V gives CDR1 SGDLS, CDR2 YYNGEE. This CDR3 is CASSLYRGPGVYTEAFF. The DNA of the CDR3 is TGTGCCAGCAGCTTGTACAGGGGCCCCGGGGTATACACTGAAGCTTTCTTT.

The gene calls are TRBV1 and TRBJ1-1. TRBV1 is labeled a pseudogene. CDR3 length: 18 residues. The CDR3 loop reads CTSSQDWGGACFLPEAFF. DNA of the CDR3: TGCACCAGCAGCCAAGATTGGGGAGGGGCTTGCTTTTTACCTGAAGCTTTCTTT.

The chain recombines TRBV7-6 with TRBJ1-3; 11 bases are a match to TRBD1. CDR3 length equals 16 residues. Germline V gene data show CDR1 as SGHVS and CDR2 as FNYEAQ. After removal of 5 bases from V and 4 bases from J, the junction contained 7 bases not matched to a gene. CDR3 amino acids: CASSRRTGGTGNTIYF. The CDR3 DNA is TGTGCCAGCAGCCGCAGGACAGGGGGCACAGGAAACACCATATATTTT.

The chain links TRBV27 to TRBJ2-1; D is ambiguous. The length of the CDR3 is 14 residues. Germline-derived CDR1 and CDR2 are MNHEY and SMNVEV (reference sequence). Trimming took off 5 bases at V and 10 bases at J, with 18 bases between the two ends. CDR3 coding DNA: TGTGCCAGCAGTGTGGGCTACATCAAAGTAGAGCAGTTCTTC. Its protein is CASSVGYIKVEQFF.